These T cell receptor beta chains were read from a single sample in a study of blood T cell repertoires in COVID-19. Clones were read by immunoSEQ multiplex PCR, and TCRdb kept only the in-frame ones, dropping some. This sample has around 19,000 clones, with about 90% found just once. The specimen was peripheral blood. Receptors originate from a human donor in a cohort sampled during active COVID-19. Both conserved end residues are part of each CDR3. D genes are given only for firm matches.

V	J	D	CDR3
TRBV7-8	TRBJ2-7	.	CASSFRGVGYEQYF
TRBV2	TRBJ2-2	TRBD1	CASSGTGGELFF
TRBV5-1	TRBJ2-7	TRBD2	CASSLVSGASYEQYF
TRBV19	TRBJ2-7	.	CASSIPGYEQYF
TRBV5-5	TRBJ1-1	TRBD1	CASSRTGSEAFF
TRBV28	TRBJ2-3	TRBD1	CASSPLTGGADTQYF
TRBV27	TRBJ2-1	.	CASSLSGTYSYNEQFF
TRBV18	TRBJ1-1	.	CASSEQGNTEAFF
TRBV27	TRBJ2-1	TRBD2	CASSSRVPGTSGNNEQFF
TRBV5-8	TRBJ2-1	.	CASSLLSGTPDEQFF
TRBV21-1	TRBJ2-7	.	CASSKVGSGGEQYF
TRBV28	TRBJ1-5	TRBD1	CASSLGTALNQPQHF
TRBV28	TRBJ2-1	TRBD2	CASSVLAGRYNEQFF
TRBV9	TRBJ2-1	TRBD2	CASSVAGSGGSVQFF
TRBV5-5	TRBJ2-7	.	CASSLTYIYEQYF
TRBV24-1	TRBJ2-1	TRBD1	CATSLQGATPEQFF
TRBV27	TRBJ2-5	.	CASGGTTQETQYF
TRBV11-2	TRBJ1-2	.	CASSLMATGYGYTF
TRBV7-9	TRBJ1-1	.	CASSPPMGGGEAFF
TRBV14	TRBJ1-2	.	CASSQDSGYGYTF
TRBV6-5	TRBJ1-2	.	CAVRDTLGGYTF
TRBV7-9	TRBJ2-7	TRBD1	CASSFRTGNEQYF
TRBV15	TRBJ2-1	.	CATSDRYNEQFF
TRBV7-2	TRBJ1-5	.	CASSLALGVLHQPQHF
TRBV28	TRBJ2-5	TRBD2	CASRPGAGGQETQYF
TRBV7-9	TRBJ1-1	.	CASSQNTEAFF
TRBV28	TRBJ1-1	TRBD1	CASSSQGQITEAFF
TRBV11-3	TRBJ2-2	TRBD2	CASSPRLAGAGGELFF
TRBV19	TRBJ2-7	TRBD2	CASSRGLAGDRGYEQYF
TRBV9	TRBJ1-2	TRBD1	CASSVEQGVNYGYTF
TRBV7-6	TRBJ2-1	TRBD2	CASSPLPSGTYNEQFF
TRBV5-6	TRBJ1-6	TRBD1	CASRSQGDSPLHF
TRBV11-2	TRBJ2-1	.	CASSFLAYEQFF
TRBV5-4	TRBJ2-5	TRBD2	CASSLDLAGAGETQYF
TRBV21-1	TRBJ1-2	.	CASHGSQTNYGYTF
TRBV6-5	TRBJ1-1	TRBD1	CASVGGGAEAFF
TRBV7-9	TRBJ2-3	.	CASSLGADTQYF
TRBV28	TRBJ1-6	.	CASRPDRNLFSPLHF
TRBV7-9	TRBJ1-2	TRBD1	CASGQGADYGYTF
TRBV21-1	TRBJ2-4	.	CASSKGSGGLNIQYF
TRBV19	TRBJ2-5	TRBD2	CASSMSSSGTLETQYF
TRBV6-5	TRBJ1-2	.	CASSYSMGSNYGYTF
TRBV19	TRBJ1-2	.	CASSQGLANYGYTF
TRBV11-2	TRBJ2-7	.	CASSLEFVPYEQYF
TRBV5-6	TRBJ1-1	TRBD1	CASSPGQGTTEAFF
TRBV2	TRBJ1-6	TRBD1	CASTGTGVSPLHF
TRBV11-2	TRBJ2-7	TRBD1	CASSSDLGQGTLEQYF
TRBV5-1	TRBJ2-6	.	CAIRGEEGANVLTF
TRBV18	TRBJ2-7	TRBD1	CASSPPGTGRYEQYF
TRBV6-6	TRBJ1-5	TRBD1	CASSLGQGLGQPQHF